This T cell receptor beta chain stems from a study of cytomegalovirus exposure and HLA in healthy donors. The CDR3 has 15 residues. The V gene end was trimmed by 2 bases and the J gene end by 7 bases; junction bases not matched to a gene: 6. CDR1 and CDR2 (germline): SEHNR, FQNEAQ (reference sequence). Turning to this clone: The antigen is undetermined.

It was with 60 Vbeta and 13 Jbeta primers that the PCR ran. Sequencing was performed with immunoSEQ multiplex PCR; in TCRdb, only in-frame clones are kept and a portion is missing. The specimen's table records 200,000 or so clones. The study, taken as a whole, reports: Per a prior analysis, the majority of TCR beta V segments were productive roughly 90% or roughly 30% of the time.

The specimen sequenced was PBMCs. The rearrangement uses TRBV7-9 and TRBJ2-2, with TRBD2 matching 8 bases. This TCR came from a boy aged 5-17 years in good health and CMV-seronegative. CDR3 sequence: CASSLRGGTDGELFF. Here the CDR3 DNA reads TGTGCCAGCAGCTTACGCGGGGGGACGGACGGGGAGCTGTTTTTT.